These 15 T cell receptor beta chains came from one sample sequenced in a study of T-cell reconstitution after alpha-beta-depleted transplantation in children. The authors prepared the TCRbeta library with unique molecular identifiers. One entry per CDR3 protein, called by TCRdb with MiXCR from the PCR reads. The table lists roughly 670,000 distinct CDR3 sequences, around 13% of them singletons. The material sequenced was PBMCs, taken before TCRalphabeta/CD19-depleted stem cell transplant. The receptors come from a girl aged 2 to 9 with congenital amegakaryocytic thrombocytopenia, due to receive a stem cell transplant.

This clonotype was recorded at least ten times. The chain is built from TRBV12-3 or TRBV12-4 and TRBJ1-5, with unresolved D. Between the trimmed V and J ends, which lost 3 bases and 4 bases, there was a span of 16 bases. This CDR3 comprises 16 residues. The CDR3 region is CASSLWYMTVNQPQHF. CDR3 nucleotides: TGTGCCAGCAGTTTGTGGTATATGACGGTGAATCAGCCCCAGCATTTT.

This clonotype has at least ten counts. The chain employs TRBV10-3 and TRBJ2-4; D gene ambiguous. V was trimmed by 2 bases and J by 4 bases, leaving 6 bases between them. CDR1 is ENHRY and CDR2 is SYGVKD in the germline V gene. The CDR3 runs to 13 residues. In nucleotides, the CDR3 is TGTGCCATCAGTGAGACAGTGAAAAACATTCAGTACTTC. Protein sequence: CAISETVKNIQYF.

This clonotype was observed at least ten times. The chain links TRBV12-3 or TRBV12-4 to TRBJ2-7, with D maybe TRBD2 (7 bases). The CDR3 runs to 13 residues. Between the trimmed V and J ends, which lost 10 bases and 5 bases, there was a span of 18 bases. The CDR3 bases are TGTGCCACAACCAAGGGGGGGAGCCACGAGCAGTACTTC. Protein product: CATTKGGSHEQYF.

This chain uses TRBV10-3 with TRBJ2-7, with D possibly TRBD1 on 7 matching bases. The V end lost 4 bases, the J end lost 5 bases, and 15 bases lay between the germline ends. This CDR3 spans 14 amino acids. Looked up from germline, CDR1 is ENHRY and CDR2 is SYGVKD. The CDR3 DNA reads TGTGCCATCAGTGGAAACAGGGGACTCCACGAGCAGTACTTC. This gives the protein CAISGNRGLHEQYF.

The V call is TRBV20-1, the J call TRBJ1-5; D is uncertain. Germline CDR1 is DFQATT and CDR2 is SNEGSKA (reference sequence). The CDR3 runs to 13 residues. The germline V and J ends were trimmed by 4 bases and 1 base, with 8 bases remaining between them. For the CDR3, the DNA is TGCAGTGCTATAGGCCGGAGCAATCAGCCCCAGCATTTT. It is translated as CSAIGRSNQPQHF.

This clonotype was counted ten times or more. The chain has TRBV5-1 and TRBJ2-5; D not resolved. CDR3 length: 13 residues. The ends were cut back, 2 bases at V and 2 bases at J, with 7 bases in the middle. Germline V CDR1 and CDR2: SGHRS, YFSETQ. The CDR3 region is CASSLENQETQYF. CDR3 sequence (DNA): TGCGCCAGCAGCTTAGAAAATCAAGAGACCCAGTACTTC.

The table lists this clonotype with a few counts. The gene calls are TRBV5-1 and TRBJ2-7; the D call may be TRBD1 or TRBD2 (7 bases each). CDR3 length: 14 amino acids. V was clipped by 1 base and J by 5 bases, with 13 bases between them. Germline CDR1 reads SGHRS; CDR2 reads YFSETQ. The CDR3 sequence is CASSLQGGMDEQYF. The DNA of the CDR3 is TGCGCCAGCAGCTTGCAGGGGGGGATGGACGAGCAGTACTTC.

The gene calls are TRBV5-1 and TRBJ2-2; D may correspond to TRBD1 or TRBD2 (6 bases each). Germline V gives CDR1 SGHRS, CDR2 YFSETQ. Deletions cut 1 base from V and 4 bases from J, with 11 bases between. The CDR3 totals 15 residues. CDR3 nucleotides: TGCGCCAGCAGCTTGAACAGGGAGGCCACCGGGGAGCTGTTTTTT. This sequence encodes CASSLNREATGELFF. The variable domain in full, with the rest retrieved from reference TRBV5-1 and TRBJ2-2, is KAGVTQTPRYLIKTRGQQVTLSCSPISGHRSVSWYQQTPGQGLQFLFEYFSETQRNKGNFPGRFSGRQFSNSRSEMNVSTLELGDSALYLCASSLNREATGELFFGEGSRLTVL.

The chain recombines TRBV20-1 with TRBJ2-1; D possibly corresponds to TRBD2 (6 bases). The CDR3 loop spans 15 amino acids. CDR1 is DFQATT, CDR2 SNEGSKA, per germline (reference sequence). Deletions cut 5 bases from V and 6 bases from J, with 20 bases between. The chain's CDR3 is CSAPPGGQLTNEQFF. CDR3 DNA: TGCAGTGCTCCTCCAGGAGGGCAACTTACCAATGAGCAGTTCTTC.

This clonotype was counted many times. V and J are TRBV20-1 and TRBJ2-2; 12 nucleotides align to TRBD1. Germline loops: CDR1 DFQATT, CDR2 SNEGSKA (reference sequence). This CDR3 region has 15 residues. The trim removed 7 bases at V and 6 bases at J, leaving 9 bases unmatched. The CDR3 DNA sequence: TGCAGTGTAAGGTCGGGACAGGGGGCTTCCGGGGAGCTGTTTTTT. This encodes CSVRSGQGASGELFF.

To note about this clonotype: With a much larger clone just one base away, this may be a read error. The CDR3 does not end in the conserved phenylalanine or tryptophan, so this is likely a read error. V and J are TRBV10-3 and TRBJ2-5; D unclear. Looked up from germline, CDR1 is ENHRY and CDR2 is SYGVKD. V was clipped by 2 bases and J by 0 bases, with 4 bases between them. CDR3 length: 13 residues. DNA of the CDR3: TGTGCCATCAGTGAGCTGGACCAAGAGACCCAGTACCTC. Amino acids: CAISELDQETQYL.

This chain joins TRBV2 and TRBJ2-7, with 8 bases fitting TRBD1. The CDR3 contains 13 residues. Germline lookup yields CDR1 SNHLY and CDR2 FYNNEI. Trimming took 6 bases from V and 5 from J; bases not matched to a gene: 6. CDR3 region: CASRQGEIHEQYF. The CDR3 region has the DNA TGTGCCAGCAGACAGGGGGAAATCCACGAGCAGTACTTC.

There are a few counts of this clonotype. V is TRBV5-1 and J is TRBJ2-1, with D perhaps TRBD1 (7 bases). V lost 5 bases and J 3 bases, leaving 21 bases between the germline ends. The CDR3 runs to 17 residues. Germline V lookup: CDR1 SGHRS, CDR2 YFSETQ. The CDR3: CASRGQLVGLLYNEQFF. The CDR3 nucleotides are TGCGCCAGCAGGGGACAGTTAGTCGGACTACTCTACAATGAGCAGTTCTTC.

The CDR3 protein is CASSYPLAGGILYNEQFF. The CDR3 bases are TGTGCCAGCAGTTACCCGCTAGCGGGAGGGATACTATACAATGAGCAGTTCTTC. This chain connects TRBV6-2 or TRBV6-3 to TRBJ2-1; the match to TRBD2 covers 12 bases. CDR1 and CDR2 from the germline V gene are MNHEY and SVGEGT. Losses at the gene ends were 2 bases for V and 4 bases for J; bases not matched to a gene: 9. CDR3 length: 18 amino acids.

CDR3 sequence: CASSLNSGGTYNEQFF. The CDR3 DNA reads TGTGCCAGCAGCTTAAATTCGGGAGGGACCTACAATGAGCAGTTCTTC. The V and J genes are TRBV7-3 and TRBJ2-1; 8 bases fit TRBD2. This CDR3 spans 16 amino acids. Per germline, CDR1 SGHTA and CDR2 FQGTGA. The J segment lost 2 bases and the V segment lost 1 base, leaving 4 bases of the junction unmatched.